Described below is a single T cell receptor beta chain sequence and its context. The target antigen is unknown. PCR used 60 Vbeta primers and 13 Jbeta primers. The assay was immunoSEQ multiplex PCR, and TCRdb's table has in-frame clones only and misses some. The repertoire has about 92,000 clones, 70% to 90% of them found once; the top ten carry 5.6%. The sample originates from a study of cytomegalovirus exposure and HLA in healthy donors. As for the study in general: Of all 400 or so donors who were genotyped, roughly 81% belonged to the Caucasian-associated ancestry cluster.

Points from the study as a whole: In a later analysis, compared with equally common non-associated chains, HLA-associated beta chains were more expanded. Within the data, a cluster of highly shared sequence variants was likely a sequencing artifact. Altogether, 150 to 200 TCR beta chains were recorded as cytomegalovirus-associated.

The clonotype was recovered from a woman in her late teens or twenties in good health and CMV-seropositive. The specimen sequenced was PBMCs.

The CDR3 loop is CASSFTHRVPPYEQYF. The CDR3 DNA reads as TGTGCCAGCAGCTTTACCCACAGGGTCCCCCCCTACGAGCAGTACTTC. This chain connects TRBV5-6 to TRBJ2-7; D might be TRBD1 (6 bases). CDR1 is SGHDT, CDR2 YYEEEE, per germline. The V gene lost 2 bases and the J gene lost 2 bases, with 17 bases spanning the gap. The length of the CDR3 is 16 residues.